Below are 32 T cell receptor beta chains sequenced from a single sample in a study of blood T cell repertoires in COVID-19. Sequenced by immunoSEQ multiplex PCR; TCRdb stores in-frame clones only, minus some. The sample shows around 300,000 clones, 70% to 90% of them seen only once. The sequenced material came from peripheral blood. The receptor source for this set is a woman aged 70-85 years with acute or convalescent COVID-19.

V usage is TRBV5-1 and J usage is TRBJ2-7, with TRBD1 matching 9 bases. CDR1 and CDR2 from the germline V gene are SGHRS and YFSETQ. The CDR3 loop spans 17 amino acids. Trimming removed 4 bases from V and 2 bases from J; junction bases left unmatched: 13. CDR3 nucleotides: TGCGCCAGCAGCCAACTCCCCCCGGGACAGGGAACCTACGAGCAGTACTTC. This translates into CASSQLPPGQGTYEQYF.

The sample holds one count of this clone. The chain carries TRBV20-1 and TRBJ1-2; D not resolved. The CDR3 runs 15 residues. Germline loops: CDR1 DFQATT, CDR2 SNEGSKA (reference sequence). V was trimmed by 3 bases and J by 0 bases, leaving 14 bases between them. CDR3: CSASLNARANYGYTF. CDR3 nucleotide sequence: TGCAGTGCTAGTCTTAATGCGAGGGCTAACTATGGCTACACCTTC.

V usage is TRBV29-1 and J usage is TRBJ1-2; 7 bases agree with TRBD1. Unmatched junction bases numbered 5, after V lost 6 bases and J lost 1 base. CDR1 SQVTM and CDR2 ANQGSEA come from the germline V gene. The CDR3 has 13 amino acids. The CDR3 nucleotides read TGCAGCGTGCCCGGGACAGATAACTATGGCTACACCTTC. Protein sequence: CSVPGTDNYGYTF.

The chain couples TRBV2 to TRBJ1-2; 7 bases fit TRBD1. The CDR3 totals 13 residues. Germline CDR1 reads SNHLY; CDR2 reads FYNNEI. V dropped 5 bases and J dropped 6; count of bases not matched to a gene: 6. In DNA form, the CDR3 reads TGTGCCAGCAGTAAGGACAGGCAGGATGGCTACACCTTC. The encoded protein is CASSKDRQDGYTF.

For the CDR3, the DNA is TGTGCCAGCAGCGTGCTGCCCGGGCCAGGAGGGGAGCAGTTCTTC. Residues: CASSVLPGPGGEQFF. V gene TRBV9 combines with J gene TRBJ2-1, with D tentatively TRBD2 (6 bases). Trimming pared 2 bases from V and 10 bases from J, leaving 19 bases between. The germline V gene has CDR1 SGDLS and CDR2 YYNGEE. The CDR3 runs to 15 residues.

This clone was picked up one time. This same CDR3 is encoded by further DNA sequences in the sample. This sequence joins TRBV5-6 and TRBJ1-2; 7 nucleotides agree with TRBD1. Per the germline V gene, CDR1 is SGHDT and CDR2 is YYEEEE. V was pared by 2 bases and J by 7 bases, with 8 bases of the junction left unmatched. The CDR3 spans 14 residues. The chain's CDR3 is CASSLEQGIGGYTF. In DNA, the CDR3 is TGTGCCAGCAGCTTAGAACAGGGGATCGGTGGCTACACCTTC.

This clone was detected once. The chain uses TRBV5-1 and TRBJ1-4, with D perhaps TRBD1 (6 bases). The CDR3 is made up of 16 amino acids. Deletions cut 0 bases from V and 3 bases from J, with 12 bases between. Germline CDR1 and CDR2: SGHRS and YFSETQ. The chain's CDR3 is CASSLAGVRANEKLFF. As DNA, the CDR3 is TGCGCCAGCAGCTTGGCAGGGGTGAGAGCTAATGAAAAACTGTTTTTT.

The gene calls are TRBV7-9 and TRBJ2-2; 8 bases match TRBD1. The germline V gene has CDR1 SEHNR and CDR2 FQNEAQ (reference sequence). CDR3 length: 16 amino acids. J was trimmed by 4 bases and V by 4 bases; bases with no gene match: 8. For the CDR3, the DNA is TGTGCCAGCAGCTCAGGGGGACAGGCCATCACCGGGGAGCTGTTTTTT. Residues: CASSSGGQAITGELFF.

This clone was picked up one time. The rearrangement joins TRBV9 to TRBJ2-2, with D possibly being TRBD1 (6 bases). Germline lookup yields CDR1 SGDLS and CDR2 YYNGEE. With 3 bases removed from V and 0 bases from J, the gap between germline ends came to 12 bases. The CDR3 is made up of 16 amino acids. The CDR3 nucleotides read TGTGCCAGCAGCGCAGCACAGGGTCCGAACACCGGGGAGCTGTTTTTT. The encoded protein is CASSAAQGPNTGELFF.

The genes are TRBV6-5 and TRBJ1-1; 7 bases are a match to TRBD1. This CDR3 contains 13 residues. Per the germline V gene, CDR1 is MNHEY and CDR2 is SVGAGI. The ends lost 2 bases at V and 8 bases at J; junction bases unmatched: 5. CDR3 in DNA: TGTGCCAGCAGTTACCCTGGGGACAGCGAAGCTTTCTTT. Residues: CASSYPGDSEAFF.

The chain recombines TRBV28 with TRBJ2-3, with 8 bases fitting TRBD1. The CDR3 length is 15 residues. V dropped 5 bases and J dropped 5; count of bases not matched to a gene: 9. Germline V CDR1 and CDR2: MDHEN, SYDVKM. CDR3 amino acids: CASSPTAGGRDTQYF. The DNA of the CDR3 is TGTGCCAGCAGTCCCACAGCAGGGGGCAGAGATACGCAGTATTTT.

The V call is TRBV6-5, the J call TRBJ1-5; 9 nucleotides align to TRBD1. Germline CDR1 and CDR2: MNHEY and SVGAGI. Trimming at V came to 8 bases and at J to 7 bases, leaving 6 bases not matched to a gene. The CDR3 sequence is 13 residues long. The CDR3 protein is CASRDRVGQPQHF. The CDR3 DNA reads as TGTGCCAGCCGGGACAGGGTAGGGCAGCCCCAGCATTTT.

Ten or more counts support this clone. The V call is TRBV5-1, the J call TRBJ1-1, with 7 bases identical to TRBD1. The CDR3 totals 15 residues. Germline CDR1 and CDR2: SGHRS and YFSETQ. J was trimmed by 6 bases and V by 4 bases; bases with no gene match: 12. The CDR3 nucleotides read TGCGCCAGCAGCCCCCAGCGAGGGGGCGATCCTGAAGCTTTCTTT. Its protein is CASSPQRGGDPEAFF.

A note on this clone: Additional DNA sequences in this sample encode the identical CDR3. The chain uses TRBV5-1 and TRBJ2-7; 10 bases match TRBD1. This CDR3 has 14 residues. CDR1 and CDR2 (germline): SGHRS, YFSETQ. With 3 bases clipped from V and 2 bases from J, the junction kept 2 bases outside the gene matches. CDR3 sequence (DNA): TGCGCCAGCAGCTCGGGACAGGGGACCTACGAGCAGTACTTC. Encoded protein: CASSSGQGTYEQYF. Based on the CDR3 plus reference TRBV5-1 and TRBJ2-7, the full variable domain is KAGVTQTPRYLIKTRGQQVTLSCSPISGHRSVSWYQQTPGQGLQFLFEYFSETQRNKGNFPGRFSGRQFSNSRSEMNVSTLELGDSALYLCASSSGQGTYEQYFGPGTRLTVT.

The chain is built from TRBV4-1 and TRBJ1-4, with D possibly being TRBD1 (6 bases). The germline V gene has CDR1 MGHRA and CDR2 YSYEKL. The CDR3 is made up of 17 amino acids. V was pared by 1 base and J by 2 bases, with 14 bases between. The CDR3 reads CASSQVITGLTNEKLFF. The DNA for the CDR3 is TGCGCCAGCAGCCAAGTTATCACAGGGTTGACTAATGAAAAACTGTTTTTT.

Worth noting for this clone: The junction differs from germline at one of its ends, possibly a read error. The chain joins TRBV6-5 to TRBJ1-3, with D perhaps matching TRBD1 (5 bases). This CDR3 comprises 13 residues. Looked up from germline, CDR1 is MNHEY and CDR2 is SVGAGI. CDR3 DNA sequence: TGTGCCTGCAGGGAGACCCCCGGAAACACCATATATTTT. It is translated as CACRETPGNTIYF.

The V call is TRBV18, the J call TRBJ1-3; no reliable D call. This CDR3 has 12 residues. V was pared by 6 bases and J by 6 bases, with 9 bases between. CDR1 KGHSH and CDR2 LQKENI come from the germline V gene. CDR3 residues: CASSPNENTIYF. The CDR3 DNA sequence: TGTGCCAGCTCTCCTAACGAAAACACCATATATTTT.

The chain is built from TRBV20-1 and TRBJ2-3; no reliable D call. The CDR3 has 12 residues. Between the trimmed V and J ends, which lost 3 bases and 6 bases, there was a span of 10 bases. Per germline, CDR1 DFQATT and CDR2 SNEGSKA (reference sequence). CDR3 loop: CSASEPRDTQYF. The CDR3 DNA reads as TGCAGTGCTAGTGAGCCCAGGGATACGCAGTATTTT.

The J gene is TRBJ2-3, the V gene TRBV5-4; 9 bases match TRBD2. This CDR3 region has 18 residues. CDR1 SGHNT and CDR2 YYREEE come from the germline V gene (reference sequence). V dropped 3 bases and J dropped 8; count of bases not matched to a gene: 19. This CDR3 reads CASSSQTPGLAGGGTQYF. The CDR3 coding sequence is TGTGCCAGCAGCTCCCAGACTCCGGGACTAGCAGGGGGGGGTACGCAGTATTTT.

The chain couples TRBV12-3 or TRBV12-4 to TRBJ1-1, with unresolved D. V was pared by 3 bases and J by 7 bases, with 9 bases between. CDR3 length equals 12 residues. DNA for the CDR3: TGTGCCAGCAGTTTGAGGTTCGGTGAAGCTTTCTTT. This codes for CASSLRFGEAFF.

The V and J genes are TRBV5-1 and TRBJ1-2, with TRBD1 identical over 8 bases. CDR3 length: 14 amino acids. CDR1 SGHRS and CDR2 YFSETQ come from the germline V gene. V dropped 4 bases and J dropped 6; count of bases not matched to a gene: 8. CDR3 in DNA: TGCGCCAGCAGCCTCACAGGGGGGCCAGATGGCTACACCTTC. Protein: CASSLTGGPDGYTF.

J is TRBJ1-1 and V is TRBV10-1, with 7 nucleotides matching TRBD1. The CDR3 sequence is 13 residues long. The germline V gene has CDR1 WNHNN and CDR2 SYGVQD (reference sequence). V gave up 5 bases and J gave up 1 base; unmatched junction bases: 1. This CDR3 reads CASSTGENTEAFF. CDR3 DNA: TGCGCCAGCAGTACAGGGGAGAACACTGAAGCTTTCTTT.

The rearrangement uses TRBV15 and TRBJ1-1, with 7 bases identical to TRBD1. Per germline, CDR1 LNHNV and CDR2 YYDKDF (reference sequence). J lost 6 bases, V lost 1 base, and 5 bases had no gene match. The CDR3 spans 14 residues. This CDR3 reads CATSRGDRASEAFF. For the CDR3, the DNA is TGTGCCACCAGCAGAGGGGACAGAGCTTCTGAAGCTTTCTTT. Based on the CDR3 plus reference TRBV15 and TRBJ1-1, the full variable domain is DAMVIQNPRYQVTQFGKPVTLSCSQTLNHNVMYWYQQKSSQAPKLLFHYYDKDFNNEADTPDNFQSRRPNTSFCFLDIRSPGLGDTAMYLCATSRGDRASEAFFGQGTRLTVV.

V and J are TRBV5-1 and TRBJ2-5, with 12 nucleotides matching TRBD1. V dropped 4 bases and J dropped 5; count of bases not matched to a gene: 3. The CDR3 runs to 14 residues. CDR1 is SGHRS, CDR2 YFSETQ, per germline. CDR3 nucleotide sequence: TGCGCCAGCAGCGGGGACAGGGGGCTGGAGACCCAGTACTTC. It codes for CASSGDRGLETQYF.

The gene calls are TRBV19 and TRBJ1-1; 7 bases agree with TRBD1. Germline CDR1 reads LNHDA; CDR2 reads SQIVND (reference sequence). The CDR3 spans 13 residues. Trimming at V came to 11 bases and at J to 3 bases, leaving 9 bases not matched to a gene. The CDR3 here is CAGDSGGYTEAFF. In DNA form, the CDR3 reads TGTGCCGGGGACTCAGGGGGTTACACTGAAGCTTTCTTT.

The gene calls are TRBV10-3 and TRBJ2-1, with a weak D call TRBD2 (6 bases). This CDR3 has 18 residues. Per the germline V gene, CDR1 is ENHRY and CDR2 is SYGVKD. Trimming took off 4 bases at V and 2 bases at J, with 21 bases between the two ends. The CDR3 DNA sequence: TGTGCCATCAGTGGCCCAACTTACTCGGGGGAAACCTACAATGAGCAGTTCTTC. Translated: CAISGPTYSGETYNEQFF.

The chain carries TRBV15 and TRBJ1-4, with 7 nucleotides matching TRBD1. The CDR3 length is 14 residues. CDR1 and CDR2 (germline): LNHNV, YYDKDF (reference sequence). Unmatched junction bases numbered 2, after V lost 3 bases and J lost 4 bases. This CDR3 is CATSRDRSNEKLFF. The CDR3 bases are TGTGCCACCAGCAGGGACAGGAGTAATGAAAAACTGTTTTTT.

The V call is TRBV11-2, the J call TRBJ1-2; D is perhaps TRBD1 (6 bases). This CDR3 region has 15 residues. Germline loops: CDR1 SGHAT, CDR2 FQNNGV. The V end lost 2 bases, the J end lost 4 bases, and 14 bases lay between the germline ends. The CDR3 nucleotides read TGTGCCAGCAGCTTATCCCTTGGACAGCCCTATGGCTACACCTTC. It encodes CASSLSLGQPYGYTF.

The gene calls are TRBV7-2 and TRBJ1-3; D might be TRBD1 (6 bases). The CDR3 loop spans 13 amino acids. Germline lookup yields CDR1 SGHTA and CDR2 FQGNSA. V lost 4 bases and J 9 bases, leaving 13 bases between the germline ends. CDR3 DNA: TGTGCCAGCAGCTCGAGGACAGCCGGCACCATATATTTT. This sequence encodes CASSSRTAGTIYF.

The gene calls are TRBV30 and TRBJ1-6, with TRBD1 identical over 9 bases. Losses at the gene ends were 0 bases for V and 15 bases for J; bases not matched to a gene: 9. From germline, CDR1 is GTSNPN and CDR2 SVGIG (reference sequence). This CDR3 comprises 14 residues. The CDR3 region is CAWSVGGDRGSLHF. The CDR3 nucleotides read TGTGCCTGGAGTGTAGGGGGTGACAGGGGGAGCCTCCACTTT.

In regard to this clone: The sample has other DNA sequences that encode this CDR3 too. The chain joins TRBV7-9 to TRBJ1-2; maybe TRBD1 (5 bases). The CDR3 spans 13 residues. CDR1 and CDR2 from the germline V gene are SEHNR and FQNEAQ (reference sequence). V lost 0 bases and J 5 bases, leaving 7 bases between the germline ends. For the CDR3, the DNA is TGTGCCAGCAGCTTAGCGGGGGGATATGGCTACACCTTC. Amino acid sequence: CASSLAGGYGYTF.

The J gene is TRBJ2-1, the V gene TRBV5-1; TRBD2 is a possible D gene (6 bases). CDR1 and CDR2 (germline): SGHRS, YFSETQ. Trimming left V 7 bases short and J 4 bases short, with 12 bases between. The CDR3 spans 13 residues. The CDR3 protein is CASSGRGYNEQFF. DNA of the CDR3: TGCGCCAGCTCAGGCCGGGGGTACAATGAGCAGTTCTTC.